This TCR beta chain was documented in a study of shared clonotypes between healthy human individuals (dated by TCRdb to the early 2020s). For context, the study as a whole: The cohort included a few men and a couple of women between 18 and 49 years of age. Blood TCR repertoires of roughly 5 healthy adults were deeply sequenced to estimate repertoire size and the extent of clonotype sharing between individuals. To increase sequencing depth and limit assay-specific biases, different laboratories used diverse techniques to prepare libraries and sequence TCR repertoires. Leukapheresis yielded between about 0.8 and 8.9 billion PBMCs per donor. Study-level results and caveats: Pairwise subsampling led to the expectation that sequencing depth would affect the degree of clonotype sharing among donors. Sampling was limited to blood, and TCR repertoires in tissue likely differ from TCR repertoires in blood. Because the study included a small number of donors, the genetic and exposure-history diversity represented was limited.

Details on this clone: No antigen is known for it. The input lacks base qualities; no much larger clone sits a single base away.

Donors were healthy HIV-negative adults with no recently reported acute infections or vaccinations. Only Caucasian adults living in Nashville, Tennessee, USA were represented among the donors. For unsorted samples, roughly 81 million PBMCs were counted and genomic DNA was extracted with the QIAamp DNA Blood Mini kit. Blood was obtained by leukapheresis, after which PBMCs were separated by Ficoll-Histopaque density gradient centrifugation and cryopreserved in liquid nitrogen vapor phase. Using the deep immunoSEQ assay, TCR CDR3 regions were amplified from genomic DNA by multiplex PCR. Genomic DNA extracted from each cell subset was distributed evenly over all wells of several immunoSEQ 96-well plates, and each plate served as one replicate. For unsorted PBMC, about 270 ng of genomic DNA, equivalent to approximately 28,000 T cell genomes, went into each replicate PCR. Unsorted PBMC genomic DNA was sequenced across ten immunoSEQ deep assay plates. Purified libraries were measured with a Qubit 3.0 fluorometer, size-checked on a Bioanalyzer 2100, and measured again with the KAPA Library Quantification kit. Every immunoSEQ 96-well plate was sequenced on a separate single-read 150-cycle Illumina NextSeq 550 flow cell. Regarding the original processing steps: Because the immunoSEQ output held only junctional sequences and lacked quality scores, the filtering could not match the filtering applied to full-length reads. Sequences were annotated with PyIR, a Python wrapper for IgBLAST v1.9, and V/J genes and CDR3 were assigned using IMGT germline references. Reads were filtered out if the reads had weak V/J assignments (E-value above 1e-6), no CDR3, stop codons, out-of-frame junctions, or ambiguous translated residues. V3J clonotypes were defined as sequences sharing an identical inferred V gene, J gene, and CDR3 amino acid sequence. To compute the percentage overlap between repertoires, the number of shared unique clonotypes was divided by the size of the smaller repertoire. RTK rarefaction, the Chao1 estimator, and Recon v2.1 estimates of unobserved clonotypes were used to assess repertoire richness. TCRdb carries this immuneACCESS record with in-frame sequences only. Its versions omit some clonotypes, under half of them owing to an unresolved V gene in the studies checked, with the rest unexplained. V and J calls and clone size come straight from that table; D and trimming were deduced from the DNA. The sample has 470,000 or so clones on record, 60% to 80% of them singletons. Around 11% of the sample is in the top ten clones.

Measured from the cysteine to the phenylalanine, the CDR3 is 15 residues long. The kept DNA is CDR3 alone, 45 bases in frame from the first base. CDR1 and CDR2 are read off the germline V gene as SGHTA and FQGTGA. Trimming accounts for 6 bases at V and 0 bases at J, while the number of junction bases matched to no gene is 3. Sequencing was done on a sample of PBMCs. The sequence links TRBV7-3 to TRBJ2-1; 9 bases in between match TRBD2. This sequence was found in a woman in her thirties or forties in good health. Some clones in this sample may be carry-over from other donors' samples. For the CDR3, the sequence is CASSHSGSSYNEQFF. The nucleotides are TGTGCCAGCAGTCATAGCGGGAGCTCCTACAATGAGCAGTTCTTC. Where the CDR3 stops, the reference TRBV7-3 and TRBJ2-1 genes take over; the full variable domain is GAGVSQTPSNKVTEKGKYVELRCDPISGHTALYWYRQSLGQGPEFLIYFQGTGAADDSGLPNDRFFAVRPEGSVSTLKIQRTERGDSAVYLCASSHSGSSYNEQFFGPGTRLTVL.